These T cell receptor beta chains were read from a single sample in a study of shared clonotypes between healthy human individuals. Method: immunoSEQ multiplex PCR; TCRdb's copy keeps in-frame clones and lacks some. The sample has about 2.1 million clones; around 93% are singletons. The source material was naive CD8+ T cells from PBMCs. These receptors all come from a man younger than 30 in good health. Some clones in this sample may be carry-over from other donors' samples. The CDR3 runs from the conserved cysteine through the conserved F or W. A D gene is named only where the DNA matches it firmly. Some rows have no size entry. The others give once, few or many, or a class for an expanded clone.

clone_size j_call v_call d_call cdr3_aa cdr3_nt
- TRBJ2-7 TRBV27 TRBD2 CASTGTSGEGAYEQYF TGTGCCAGCACCGGGACTAGCGGGGAGGGAGCCTACGAGCAGTACTTC
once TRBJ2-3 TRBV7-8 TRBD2 CASSLDLLAAVGRTDTQYF TGTGCCAGCAGCTTAGATCTACTAGCGGCCGTGGGGCGCACAGATACGCAGTATTTT
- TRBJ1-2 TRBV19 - CASSTRTAYGYTF TGTGCCAGTAGTACTCGGACAGCCTATGGCTACACCTTC
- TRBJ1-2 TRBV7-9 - CASSPYRDGYGYTF TGTGCCAGCAGCCCATACCGGGACGGTTATGGCTACACCTTC
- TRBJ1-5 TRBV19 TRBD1 CASSINGQGPEYSNQPQHF TGTGCCAGTAGTATAAACGGACAGGGGCCCGAATATAGCAATCAGCCCCAGCATTTT
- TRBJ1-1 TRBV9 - CASSVVMGEAFF TGTGCCAGCAGCGTAGTTATGGGTGAAGCTTTCTTT
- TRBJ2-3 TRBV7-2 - CASSLSTDTQYF TGTGCCAGCAGCTTAAGCACAGATACGCAGTATTTT
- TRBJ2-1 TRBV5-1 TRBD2 CASSLVGRAGSNEQFF TGCGCCAGCAGCTTGGTCGGGAGGGCCGGTAGTAATGAGCAGTTCTTC
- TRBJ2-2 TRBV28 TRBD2 CASSFEGLAGESNTGELFF TGTGCCAGCAGTTTTGAAGGACTAGCGGGAGAATCGAACACCGGGGAGCTGTTTTTT
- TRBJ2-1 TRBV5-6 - CASSTQGYNEQFF TGTGCCAGCAGCACACAGGGTTACAATGAGCAGTTCTTC
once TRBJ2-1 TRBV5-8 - CASSFFWKGTNEQFF TGTGCCAGCAGCTTCTTCTGGAAGGGCACGAATGAGCAGTTCTTC
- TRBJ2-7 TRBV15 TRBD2 CATSRVVTSISYEQYF TGTGCCACCAGCAGAGTGGTGACTAGCATCTCCTACGAGCAGTACTTC
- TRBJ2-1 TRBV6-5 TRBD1 CASSYRQGVWGEQFF TGTGCCAGCAGTTACCGACAGGGGGTCTGGGGTGAGCAGTTCTTC
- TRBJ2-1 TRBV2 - CASSWDAAANSYNEQFF TGTGCCAGCAGTTGGGACGCGGCGGCCAACTCCTACAATGAGCAGTTCTTC
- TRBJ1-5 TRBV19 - CASSWWLRGNQPQHF TGTGCCAGTAGCTGGTGGCTTAGGGGCAATCAGCCCCAGCATTTT
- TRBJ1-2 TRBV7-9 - CASSEPGRNNYGYTF TGTGCCAGCAGCGAACCGGGAAGGAATAACTATGGCTACACCTTC
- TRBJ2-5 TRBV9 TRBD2 CASSSRAGVETQYF TGTGCCAGCAGCTCCCGAGCGGGAGTAGAGACCCAGTACTTC
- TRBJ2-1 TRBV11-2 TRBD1 CASSLGTGQLFF TGTGCCAGCAGCTTAGGGACAGGCCAGCTGTTCTTC
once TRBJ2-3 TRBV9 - CASSEVGGYTDTQYF TGTGCCAGCAGCGAGGTAGGCGGATACACAGATACGCAGTATTTT
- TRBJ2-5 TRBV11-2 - CASSLGGGTQETQYF TGTGCCAGCAGCTTAGGGGGCGGGACCCAGGAGACCCAGTACTTC
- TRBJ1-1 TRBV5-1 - CASGGDTEAFF TGCGCCAGCGGGGGGGACACTGAAGCTTTCTTT
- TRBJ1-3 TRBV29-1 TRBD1 CSVGQNSGNTIYF TGCAGCGTGGGACAGAACTCTGGAAACACCATATATTTT
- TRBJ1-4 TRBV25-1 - CASRWGIKLFF TGTGCCAGCAGGTGGGGGATAAAACTGTTTTTT
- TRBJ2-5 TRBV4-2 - CASSLALGTQYF TGTGCCAGCAGCCTAGCCTTGGGGACCCAGTACTTC
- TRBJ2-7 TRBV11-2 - CASSLDRDLLREQYF TGTGCCAGCAGCTTAGATCGGGACCTCTTGCGGGAGCAGTACTTC
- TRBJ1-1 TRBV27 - CASSLDRVRGNTEAFF TGTGCCAGCAGTTTAGATAGGGTCAGGGGGAACACTGAAGCTTTCTTT
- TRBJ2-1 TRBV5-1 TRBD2 CASSLESGRPGYNEQFF TGCGCCAGCAGCTTGGAGAGCGGGAGGCCAGGTTACAATGAGCAGTTCTTC
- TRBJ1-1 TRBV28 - CASWSGEGTWAEAFF TGTGCCAGCTGGTCTGGGGAGGGAACGTGGGCTGAAGCTTTCTTT
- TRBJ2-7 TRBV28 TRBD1 CASSKDRGRDEQYF TGTGCCAGCAGTAAAGACAGGGGGCGCGATGAGCAGTACTTC
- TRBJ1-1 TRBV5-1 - CASSLGHTEAFF TGCGCCAGCAGCTTGGGCCACACTGAAGCTTTCTTT
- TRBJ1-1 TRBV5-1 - CASSFRAVGTEAFF TGCGCCAGCAGCTTTAGGGCGGTGGGCACTGAAGCTTTCTTT
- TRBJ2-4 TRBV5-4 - CASSPGGTELAKNIQYF TGTGCCAGCAGCCCCGGTGGTACAGAACTAGCCAAAAACATTCAGTACTTC
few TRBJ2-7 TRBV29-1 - CSATQGNYEQYF TGCAGCGCGACCCAGGGAAACTACGAGCAGTACTTC
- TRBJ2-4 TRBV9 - CASSSFSNAKNIQYF TGTGCCAGCAGCTCATTTAGCAATGCCAAAAACATTCAGTACTTC
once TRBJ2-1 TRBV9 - CASSVNALGNEQFF TGTGCCAGCAGCGTAAACGCCCTTGGCAATGAGCAGTTCTTC
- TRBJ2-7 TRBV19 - CASKVSAGIGSRTYEQYF TGTGCCAGTAAGGTTTCCGCCGGGATAGGGAGTAGGACCTACGAGCAGTACTTC
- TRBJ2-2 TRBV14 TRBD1 CASSQRTGIFNTGELFF TGTGCCAGCAGCCAGCGGACAGGGATATTCAACACCGGGGAGCTGTTTTTT
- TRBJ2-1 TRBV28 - CASSLFRGSYNEQFF TGTGCCAGCAGCCTATTTAGGGGGTCCTACAATGAGCAGTTCTTC
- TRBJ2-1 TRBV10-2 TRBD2 CASSDREGPYNEQFF TGCGCCAGCAGTGATCGGGAGGGCCCCTACAATGAGCAGTTCTTC
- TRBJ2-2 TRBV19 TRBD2 CASSPLAGGPDTGELFF TGTGCCAGTAGTCCCCTAGCGGGAGGGCCAGACACCGGGGAGCTGTTTTTT
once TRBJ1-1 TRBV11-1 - CASSLVRGVGAEAFF TGTGCCAGCAGCTTAGTGCGCGGGGTCGGGGCTGAAGCTTTCTTT
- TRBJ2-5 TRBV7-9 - CASSLFRQRRLAEETQYF TGTGCCAGCAGCTTATTCCGACAGAGGCGATTGGCGGAAGAGACCCAGTACTTC
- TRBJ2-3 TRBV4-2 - CASSQDLPPTDTQYF TGTGCCAGCAGCCAAGATCTACCACCCACAGATACGCAGTATTTT
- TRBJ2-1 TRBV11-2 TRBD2 CASSSPGLALF TGTGCCAGCAGCTCCCCGGGACTAGCTCTCTTC